This TCR beta chain was observed in a study of CD8 T cells in Susac syndrome (dated by TCRdb to between 2019 and 2020). Context from the whole study: Whether CD8+ T cell activation and differentiation in Susac syndrome was antigen driven was tested using repertoire sequencing. CD8+ T cell repertoire clonality was compared between about a dozen healthy donors, approximately 14 Susac syndrome patients and 15 or so multiple sclerosis patients.

RNA was extracted using the RNeasy kit, and about 0.5 to 1 ug of the RNA was reverse transcribed with random hexamers. TCR beta CDR3 regions were amplified with the immunoSEQ multiplex PCR assay covering 54 Vbeta and 13 Jbeta segments. To correct PCR amplification bias, a synthetic template baseline was used for both primer optimization and computational correction. From the authors' description of their analysis: Reads were assigned to V, D and J genes according to IMGT and analyzed in immunoSEQ Analyzer, with only productive sequences retained. Clonality was computed as one minus Shannon entropy normalized by log2 of the number of productive unique sequences. For each patient and control, public and private clones were evaluated within the 100 most prevalent clones. Susac-specific clones were defined as absent from healthy and MS cohorts, 1052 published viral clones and other ImmuneACCESS disease sequences. The raw public reads went through TCRdb reprocessing: fastp at Q25, MiXCR clone calling, in-frame beta chains kept. CDR3 protein duplicates are merged, each entry listing the most common genes and DNA. TCRdb's processing, not the study's, gives the V and J calls here. For this sample there are around 300,000 distinct CDR3 sequences; about nine tenths appear just once. The top ten clonotypes cover 0.18% of the sample.

To note about this clonotype: Which antigen it targets is not known. No base-level quality is on record; no much larger clone is a single base apart.

General study outcomes and caveats: The study acknowledged that relatively few individuals were included in the TCR sequencing and HLA analysis.

The CDR3 measures 14 amino acids from cysteine to phenylalanine. Solely the CDR3 DNA is kept, with 42 bases framed from the first base. Trimming removed 0 bases from V and 5 bases from J, leaving 8 bases between the germline ends. The germline V gene supplies CDR1 MNHEY and CDR2 SVGEGT. High-throughput TCR beta sequencing profiled peripheral blood CD8+ and CD4+ T cells from healthy donors, Susac syndrome patients and multiple sclerosis patients. Multiple sclerosis controls were treatment-naive patients with stable or active relapsing-remitting disease fulfilling revised McDonald criteria. Bulk CD8+ and CD4+ T cells were purified magnetically by negative isolation, whereas CD8+ TEMRA cells were enriched by FACS. Blood was drawn into EDTA tubes, processed within 24 hours, and PBMCs were isolated by density gradient centrifugation. PBMCs intended for TCR sequencing were frozen in liquid nitrogen and were later thawed in a 37 degrees C water bath. The sorted or isolated CD4+, CD8+ and CD8+ TEMRA cells had a purity of 90% or higher.

Specimen: CD8+ T cells from PBMCs. In this chain, TRBV6-2 or TRBV6-3 is recombined with TRBJ1-3; the D segment could be TRBD1, given 5 matching bases. This receptor was obtained from a human donor with multiple sclerosis. The DNA reads TGTGCCAGCAGTTACTCCGAGGGACGAAACACCATATATTTT. This yields the protein CASSYSEGRNTIYF.